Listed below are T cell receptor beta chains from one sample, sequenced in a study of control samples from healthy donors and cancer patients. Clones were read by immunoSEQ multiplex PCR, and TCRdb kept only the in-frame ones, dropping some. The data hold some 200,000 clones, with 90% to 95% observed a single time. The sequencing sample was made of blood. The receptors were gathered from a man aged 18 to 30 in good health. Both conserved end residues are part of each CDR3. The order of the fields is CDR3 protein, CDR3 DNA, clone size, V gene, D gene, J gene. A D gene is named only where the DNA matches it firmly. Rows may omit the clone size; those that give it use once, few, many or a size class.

CASATGTNTEAFF | TGTGCCAGCGCCACAGGGACGAACACTGAAGCTTTCTTT | NA | TRBV6-5 | NA | TRBJ1-1
CASSQVSGTGSFSYGYTF | TGCGCCAGCAGCCAAGTATCCGGGACAGGTTCCTTCTCGTATGGCTACACCTTC | NA | TRBV4-1 | TRBD1 | TRBJ1-2
CASSRDRDHEQYF | TGCGCCAGCAGCCGGGACAGGGACCACGAGCAGTACTTC | NA | TRBV5-1 | TRBD1 | TRBJ2-7
CASSFRTLRDIQYF | TGTGCCAGCAGTTTTAGGACCCTTAGGGACATTCAGTACTTC | NA | TRBV27 | NA | TRBJ2-4
CASTAEELIVGNTIYF | TGTGCCAGCACCGCCGAGGAACTGATCGTAGGAAACACCATATATTTT | once | TRBV2 | NA | TRBJ1-3
CASSLAGTDLGSPLHF | TGTGCCAGCAGCTTGGCCGGGACAGACCTTGGTTCACCCCTCCACTTT | NA | TRBV5-5 | TRBD1 | TRBJ1-6
CASGGPRETQYF | TGTGCCAGCGGGGGACCCAGAGAGACCCAGTACTTC | NA | TRBV10-3 | TRBD2 | TRBJ2-5
CASSQDQGGDTQYF | TGTGCCAGCAGCCAAGACCAAGGGGGGGATACGCAGTATTTT | NA | TRBV3-1/TRBV3-2 | NA | TRBJ2-3
CSAKRGGDTIYF | TGCAGCGCCAAGAGGGGTGGAGACACCATATATTTT | once | TRBV29-1 | NA | TRBJ1-3
CASSSDSPYEQYF | TGCGCCAGCAGCTCGGACAGCCCGTACGAGCAGTACTTC | once | TRBV5-1 | NA | TRBJ2-7
CASSQGQGVVGVSEAFF | TGTGCCAGCAGCCAAGGACAGGGCGTGGTCGGAGTCTCTGAAGCTTTCTTT | NA | TRBV14 | TRBD1 | TRBJ1-1
CASSPGRGYGYTF | TGTGCCAGCAGCCCCGGCCGGGGTTATGGCTACACCTTC | NA | TRBV11-1 | NA | TRBJ1-2
CASSPGLASGGELFF | TGTGCCAGCAGCCCTGGACTAGCCTCCGGCGGGGAGCTGTTTTTT | NA | TRBV5-5 | TRBD2 | TRBJ2-2
CATSDGTYGYTF | TGTGCCACCAGTGACGGGACCTATGGCTACACCTTC | NA | TRBV24-1 | NA | TRBJ1-2
CASSEMYEQYF | TGTGCCAGCAGTGAAATGTACGAGCAGTACTTC | NA | TRBV6-1 | NA | TRBJ2-7
CAGWDTVREKLFF | TGTGCCGGCTGGGATACGGTGAGGGAAAAACTGTTTTTT | few | TRBV19 | NA | TRBJ1-4
CATSDSGQGVTGELFF | TGTGCCACCAGTGATTCGGGACAGGGGGTCACCGGGGAGCTGTTTTTT | NA | TRBV24-1 | TRBD1 | TRBJ2-2
CASSLVQGSETQYF | TGCGCCAGCAGCCTAGTACAGGGGTCGGAGACCCAGTACTTC | NA | TRBV5-1 | TRBD1 | TRBJ2-5
CASSITGWQPQHF | TGTGCCAGTAGTATTACGGGTTGGCAGCCCCAGCATTTT | NA | TRBV19 | NA | TRBJ1-5
CASSLPDSNEAFF | TGTGCCAGCAGTCTACCCGACAGTAACGAAGCTTTCTTT | NA | TRBV12-3/TRBV12-4 | NA | TRBJ1-1
CASTGDRGRGEKLFF | TGTGCCAGTACGGGGGACAGGGGAAGAGGTGAAAAACTGTTTTTT | NA | TRBV19 | TRBD1 | TRBJ1-4
CASSFGLAGTGELFF | TGTGCCAGCAGTTTCGGGCTAGCGGGCACCGGGGAGCTGTTTTTT | NA | TRBV28 | TRBD2 | TRBJ2-2
CASSPRGGGGLYEQYF | TGCGCCAGCAGCCCCCGGGGGGGCGGGGGTCTGTACGAGCAGTACTTC | NA | TRBV5-1 | TRBD2 | TRBJ2-7
CASSPDSQETQYF | TGTGCCAGTAGTCCGGACTCGCAAGAGACCCAGTACTTC | NA | TRBV19 | NA | TRBJ2-5
CASQIEEPLHF | TGTGCCAGCCAAATAGAGGAACCCCTCCACTTT | NA | TRBV2 | NA | TRBJ1-6
CASSLEGLSATEAFF | TGTGCCAGCAGCTTGGAAGGGTTAAGCGCCACTGAAGCTTTCTTT | NA | TRBV11-2 | NA | TRBJ1-1
CASSQEKGEQYF | TGCGCCAGCAGCCAAGAAAAGGGCGAGCAGTACTTC | NA | TRBV4-1 | NA | TRBJ2-7
CASSILRAGGPDTQYF | TGTGCCAGTAGTATCCTACGGGCGGGGGGCCCAGATACGCAGTATTTT | NA | TRBV19 | TRBD2 | TRBJ2-3
CASSAGLAGGRETQYF | TGTGCCAGCAGCGCGGGACTAGCGGGGGGGCGAGAGACCCAGTACTTC | NA | TRBV9 | TRBD2 | TRBJ2-5
CASSLVHTEAFF | TGTGCCAGCAGCTTAGTTCATACGGAAGCTTTCTTT | NA | TRBV7-8 | NA | TRBJ1-1
CASSEARQGPGEQYF | TGTGCCAGCAGTGAAGCGCGACAGGGGCCGGGTGAGCAGTACTTC | NA | TRBV2 | TRBD1 | TRBJ2-7
CASSRQGTGVSYNEQFF | TGTGCCAGCAGTCGCCAAGGGACAGGGGTCTCCTACAATGAGCAGTTCTTC | NA | TRBV6-4 | TRBD1 | TRBJ2-1
CASSVYRGLTDTQYF | TGTGCCAGCAGCGTATACAGGGGGCTCACAGATACGCAGTATTTT | once | TRBV9 | TRBD1 | TRBJ2-3
CATSDSVNSPLHF | TGTGCCACCAGTGATTCTGTGAATTCACCCCTCCACTTT | NA | TRBV24-1 | NA | TRBJ1-6
CAISRGLPNTGELFF | TGTGCCATCAGTAGGGGACTACCGAACACCGGGGAGCTGTTTTTT | NA | TRBV10-3 | TRBD2 | TRBJ2-2
CASSEGWTLGDTQYF | TGTGCCAGCAGTGAAGGATGGACGCTGGGGGATACGCAGTATTTT | NA | TRBV2 | NA | TRBJ2-3
CASSHPITGQYTGELFF | TGTGCCAGCAGCCATCCCATAACAGGGCAGTATACCGGGGAGCTGTTTTTT | NA | TRBV7-9 | NA | TRBJ2-2
CASSLSTSGYTDTQYF | TGCGCCAGCAGCTTGTCTACTAGCGGATACACAGATACGCAGTATTTT | NA | TRBV5-1 | TRBD2 | TRBJ2-3
CASRDTDYEQYF | TGTGCCAGCCGGGACACCGACTACGAGCAGTACTTC | NA | TRBV19 | NA | TRBJ2-7
CASSEDRPPGLYEQYF | TGTGCCAGCAGTGAAGATCGGCCCCCGGGACTTTACGAGCAGTACTTC | NA | TRBV6-1 | NA | TRBJ2-7
CASSTPTDTQYF | TGTGCCAGCAGTACACCCACAGATACGCAGTATTTT | NA | TRBV7-8 | NA | TRBJ2-3
CSASTAFRGNQPQHF | TGCAGTGCTAGTACGGCGTTCCGGGGCAATCAGCCCCAGCATTTT | NA | TRBV20-1 | NA | TRBJ1-5
CASSLTDGVEQFF | TGTGCCAGCAGCTTAACGGACGGGGTTGAGCAGTTCTTC | once | TRBV7-3 | NA | TRBJ2-1
CASSYPTGESSYNEQFF | TGCGCCAGCAGCTACCCTACAGGGGAGAGCTCCTACAATGAGCAGTTCTTC | NA | TRBV5-1 | TRBD1 | TRBJ2-1
CASSYSVGIQPQHF | TGTGCCAGCAGTTACTCAGTCGGGATTCAGCCCCAGCATTTT | once | TRBV6-5 | NA | TRBJ1-5
CASREQGARRGYTF | TGTGCCAGCAGGGAACAGGGGGCGCGGAGAGGCTACACCTTC | NA | TRBV6-4 | TRBD1 | TRBJ1-2
CASSLQPTTDTQYF | TGTGCCAGCAGTCTTCAGCCTACCACAGATACGCAGTATTTT | NA | TRBV2 | NA | TRBJ2-3